These 8 T cell receptor beta chains share one sample of origin, sequenced in a study of OX40 agonist ivuxolimab in advanced cancers. Generated by immunoSEQ multiplex PCR, the TCRdb table keeps only in-frame clones and is missing some. The sample lists about 61,000 clones; roughly four fifths were seen once. The sequencing here drew on CD4+ or CD8+ T cells sorted from blood, taken in a trial of the OX40 agonist ivuxolimab. Every receptor here comes from an adult with an advanced solid tumor such as melanoma, head and neck, liver or kidney cancer.

The chain has TRBV5-6 and TRBJ2-2; the D gene could be TRBD1 or TRBD2 (5 bases each). Trimming cost V 3 bases and J 8 bases, with 14 bases left between them. This CDR3 has 14 amino acids. CDR1 is SGHDT and CDR2 is YYEEEE in the germline V gene. CDR3 sequence reads: CASSWSGSWGELFF. The DNA for the CDR3 is TGTGCCAGCAGCTGGTCAGGGAGTTGGGGGGAGCTGTTTTTT. The full variable domain, its missing parts supplied by reference TRBV5-6 and TRBJ2-2, is DAGVTQSPTHLIKTRGQQVTLRCSPKSGHDTVSWYQQALGQGPQFIFQYYEEEERQRGNFPDRFSGHQFPNYSSELNVNALLLGDSALYLCASSWSGSWGELFFGEGSRLTVL.

The CDR3 is CASSPPSRDGEQYF. CDR3 DNA sequence: TGTGCCAGCTCACCACCTTCGCGGGACGGCGAGCAGTACTTC. This sequence joins TRBV18 and TRBJ2-7; D perhaps matches TRBD2 (6 bases). Germline V gene data show CDR1 as KGHSH and CDR2 as LQKENI. The CDR3 is 14 amino acids. Trimming cost V 0 bases and J 6 bases, with 12 bases left between them.

This clone was recorded once. The chain couples TRBV5-1 to TRBJ1-3, with 9 bases fitting TRBD1. The CDR3 contains 18 residues. The germline CDR1 and CDR2 sequences are SGHRS and YFSETQ. V dropped 0 bases and J dropped 1; count of bases not matched to a gene: 8. The CDR3 is CASSLDGTGPVSGNTIYF. CDR3 sequence (DNA): TGCGCCAGCAGCTTGGACGGGACAGGGCCGGTTTCTGGAAACACCATATATTTT.

This sequence joins TRBV28 and TRBJ1-3; unclear D gene. Looked up from germline, CDR1 is MDHEN and CDR2 is SYDVKM. V shed 3 bases and J shed 4 bases, with 7 bases lying between them. CDR3 length: 13 residues. The CDR3 DNA sequence: TGTGCCAGCAGTTTGGTTGGGGGAAACACCATATATTTT. Translating gives CASSLVGGNTIYF.

This clone was counted a few times. This sequence joins TRBV7-9 and TRBJ1-6, with unresolved D. The CDR3 is 14 residues long. Germline V gene sequence: CDR1 SEHNR, CDR2 FQNEAQ (reference sequence). Trimming left V 5 bases short and J 9 bases short, with 14 bases between. The CDR3 sequence: CASSHDPAGSPLHF. The CDR3 DNA reads TGTGCCAGCAGCCACGACCCCGCGGGTTCACCCCTCCACTTT. The full variable domain, rest sourced from reference TRBV7-9 and TRBJ1-6, is DTGVSQNPRHKITKRGQNVTFRCDPISEHNRLYWYRQTLGQGPEFLTYFQNEAQLEKSRLLSDRFSAERPKGSFSTLEIQRTEQGDSAMYLCASSHDPAGSPLHFGNGTRLTVT.

The sample holds a few counts of this clone. CDR3 in amino acids: CASSWGDRVNSPLHF. The CDR3 nucleotides are TGCGCCAGCAGCTGGGGCGACAGGGTGAATTCACCCCTCCACTTT. The genes are TRBV5-1 and TRBJ1-6, with TRBD1 identical over 7 bases. Germline CDR1 SGHRS, CDR2 YFSETQ. This CDR3 is 15 amino acids long. Losses at the gene ends were 3 bases for V and 7 bases for J; bases not matched to a gene: 7.

The rearrangement links TRBV28 to TRBJ2-5; D remains ambiguous. The germline CDR1 and CDR2 sequences are MDHEN and SYDVKM. Trimming removed 3 bases from V and 4 bases from J, with 6 bases in between. The CDR3 spans 12 residues. CDR3: CASSLVSETQYF. The DNA for the CDR3 is TGTGCCAGCAGTTTGGTTTCAGAGACCCAGTACTTC.

J is TRBJ1-5 and V is TRBV2; 7 nucleotides line up with TRBD1. Germline V gives CDR1 SNHLY, CDR2 FYNNEI. The ends lost 6 bases at V and 2 bases at J; junction bases unmatched: 7. CDR3 length: 15 amino acids. The CDR3: CASRRRQGGNQPQHF. For the CDR3, the DNA is TGTGCCAGCAGGCGTCGACAGGGTGGCAATCAGCCCCAGCATTTT. The full variable domain, in which reference TRBV2 and TRBJ1-5 provide the parts outside the CDR3, is EPEVTQTPSHQVTQMGQEVILRCVPISNHLYFYWYRQILGQKVEFLVSFYNNEISEKSEIFDDQFSVERPDGSNFTLKIRSTKLEDSAMYFCASRRRQGGNQPQHFGDGTRLSIL.